This T cell receptor beta chain emerged from a study of shared clonotypes between healthy human individuals. Study results and caveats: Sorted-subset sequencing was shown by rarefaction to be incomplete despite large depth. Limited genetic and exposure-history diversity came from having few donors. Generation probability values for non-shared clonotypes were lower than those for clonotypes shared by all four donors.

For every subset, genomic DNA was evenly distributed across several immunoSEQ plates. Profiled with immunoSEQ multiplex PCR; TCRdb holds only in-frame clones, not every one. The table lists some 660,000 clones, around three quarters of them singletons. This clone was counted only a few times. Its antigen is undetermined. The germline V gene has CDR1 SNHLY and CDR2 FYNNEI. This CDR3 has 14 amino acids. V lost 6 bases to trimming and J lost 2 bases; unmatched junction nucleotides: 6. Sequences were obtained from memory CD4+ T cells sorted from blood. This sample's subset: CD45RA-negative fraction. The sequence came from a woman between 25 and 40 years old in good health. The genes are TRBV2 and TRBJ1-2; 7 positions agree with TRBD1. The CDR3 loop is CASSPQGGNYGYTF. DNA of the CDR3: TGTGCCAGCAGCCCCCAGGGGGGGAACTATGGCTACACCTTC.